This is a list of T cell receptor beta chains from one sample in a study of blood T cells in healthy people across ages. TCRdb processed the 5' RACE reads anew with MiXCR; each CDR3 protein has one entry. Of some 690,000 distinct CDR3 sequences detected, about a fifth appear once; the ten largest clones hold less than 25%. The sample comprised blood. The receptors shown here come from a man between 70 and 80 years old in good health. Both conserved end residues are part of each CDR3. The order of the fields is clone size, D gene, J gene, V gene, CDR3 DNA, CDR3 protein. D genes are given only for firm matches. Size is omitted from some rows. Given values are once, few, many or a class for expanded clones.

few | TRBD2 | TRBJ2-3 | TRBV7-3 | TGTGCCAGCAGCCCGAGGGGACTAGCGGTGTCCACAGATACGCAGTATTTT | CASSPRGLAVSTDTQYF
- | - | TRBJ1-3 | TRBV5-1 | TGCGCCAGCAGCCACGGCCGGAACTCTGGAAACACCATATATTTT | CASSHGRNSGNTIYF
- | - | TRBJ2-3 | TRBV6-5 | TGTGCCACCAACCCCGGGCCAGGATTCACAGATACGCAGTATTTT | CATNPGPGFTDTQYF
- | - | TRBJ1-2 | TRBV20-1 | TGCAGTGCCGGGAGAGTAACAGGAAATATCCATGGCTACACCTTC | CSAGRVTGNIHGYTF
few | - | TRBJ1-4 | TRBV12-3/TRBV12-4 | TGTGCCAGCAGTTCCCGGGGCCTTAATGAAAAACTGTTTTTT | CASSSRGLNEKLFF
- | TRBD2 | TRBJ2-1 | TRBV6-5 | TGTGCCAGCAGTTACTCCGATCTAGCGGCCGGGTACAATGAGCAGTTCTTC | CASSYSDLAAGYNEQFF
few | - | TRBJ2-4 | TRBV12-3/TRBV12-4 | TGTGCCAGCAGTTTAAGGCAGGACTTAGCCAAAAACATTCAGTACTTC | CASSLRQDLAKNIQYF
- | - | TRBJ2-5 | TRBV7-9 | TGTGCCAGCAGCCTACGGCAGGGGGGCCAAGAGACCCAGTACTTC | CASSLRQGGQETQYF
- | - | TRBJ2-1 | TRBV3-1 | TGTGCCAGCAGCCAAGTTCTAGGGGTTGAGCAGTTCTTC | CASSQVLGVEQFF
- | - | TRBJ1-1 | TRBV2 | TGTGCCAGCATCCGGGTTTGGGCTTTCTTT | CASIRVWAFF
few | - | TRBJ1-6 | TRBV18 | TGTGCCAGCTCACCAAACAGCCCAGATAATTCACCCCTCCACTTT | CASSPNSPDNSPLHF
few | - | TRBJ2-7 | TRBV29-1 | TGCAGCGGTTGTTTTAGACACCTTGGCTACGAGCAGTACTTC | CSGCFRHLGYEQYF
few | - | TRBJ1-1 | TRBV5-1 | TGCGCCAGCAGCTTGGCCAGACCGAACACTGAAGCTTTCTTT | CASSLARPNTEAFF
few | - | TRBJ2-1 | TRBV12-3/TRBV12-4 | TGTGCCAGCAGTTTCTGGGGCTCCTACAATGAGCAGTTCTTC | CASSFWGSYNEQFF